This T cell receptor beta chain was captured by sequencing in a study of identical twins. Study-level findings and limits: Some out-of-frame alpha sequences were shared by twins, and these showed excess low generation probability. Zero-insertion results could be subject to partial confounding by invariant MAIT and iNKT cells.

This clonotype turned up a few times. What it binds is unknown. Per the germline V gene, CDR1 is MNHNS and CDR2 is SASEGT. This CDR3 has 15 residues. Trimming cost V 6 bases and J 0 bases, with 13 bases left between them. A single record per CDR3 protein comes from TCRdb applying MiXCR to the 5' RACE reads. The sample yields around 510,000 distinct CDR3 sequences, around 15% seen once. This sample was also put to use in a study of yellow fever vaccine responses in identical twins.

The chain uses TRBV6-1 and TRBJ2-3; D is possibly TRBD1 (5 bases). This receptor was identified in a woman between 18 and 30 years old in good health. Specimen: CD4+ T cells sorted from blood. The CDR3 DNA reads TGTGCCAGCAGAAAAGGGGTCTCAAGCACAGATACGCAGTATTTT. It yields the protein CASRKGVSSTDTQYF.